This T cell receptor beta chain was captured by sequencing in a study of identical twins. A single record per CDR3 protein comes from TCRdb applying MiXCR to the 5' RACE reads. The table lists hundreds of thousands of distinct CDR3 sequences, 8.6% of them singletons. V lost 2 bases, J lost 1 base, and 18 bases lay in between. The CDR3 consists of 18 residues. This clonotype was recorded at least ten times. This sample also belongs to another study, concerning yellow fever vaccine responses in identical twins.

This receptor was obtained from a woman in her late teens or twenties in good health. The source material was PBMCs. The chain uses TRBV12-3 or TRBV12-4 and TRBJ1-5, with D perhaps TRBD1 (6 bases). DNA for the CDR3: TGTGCCAGCAGTTTAATTGGAGGGAGGGGGGGGAGCAATCAGCCCCAGCATTTT. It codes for CASSLIGGRGGSNQPQHF.